Following are 21 T cell receptor beta chains from one sample sequenced in a study of T cells in Graves' hyperthyroidism and ophthalmopathy (dated by TCRdb to about 2019). Libraries were built with multiplex PCR. For sequencing, an Illumina HiSeq 2000 was employed. The TCR beta CDR3 regions were amplified from the RNA transcripts. For the first round of RT-PCR on the TCR CDR3, the HTBI primer set was used together with the Qiagen OneStep RT-PCR kit. TCRdb passed the public sequencing reads through fastp at Q25 and MiXCR, retaining productive beta sequences. Every distinct CDR3 protein forms one entry, paired with its most common genes and DNA. Across this sample there are a few hundred thousand distinct CDR3 sequences, with approximately 44% seen only once. The ten largest account for approximately 7.5% of the sample. Sequenced: peripheral blood or thyroid tissue (not recorded which). These receptors were obtained from a woman aged 18-35 years with Graves' hyperthyroidism.

This clonotype was seen repeatedly, ten times or more. The rearrangement joins TRBV29-1 to TRBJ1-2, with D hard to call. Germline CDR1 reads SQVTM; CDR2 reads ANQGSEA. V lost 1 base and J lost 2, with 8 bases in between. The CDR3 loop spans 13 amino acids. CDR3: CSVEVRLNYGYTF. CDR3 nucleotide sequence: TGCAGCGTTGAAGTCCGGCTAAACTATGGCTACACCTTC. Full variable domain (outside the CDR3, taken from reference TRBV29-1 and TRBJ1-2): SAVISQKPSRDICQRGTSLTIQCQVDSQVTMMFWYRQQPGQSLTLIATANQGSEATYESGFVIDKFPISRPNLTFSTLTVSNMSPEDSSIYLCSVEVRLNYGYTFGSGTRLTVV.

This clonotype has more than one count but fewer than ten. The junction departs from the called germline gene at one end, perhaps through a read error. The chain uses TRBV4-2 and TRBJ2-2; a weak D match, TRBD2 (6 bases). The CDR3 loop spans 15 amino acids. Germline V gene data show CDR1 as LGHNA and CDR2 as YNFKEQ. This chain's CDR3 is CASRQGGFGTGELFF. CDR3 bases: TGTGCCAGCAGACAAGGAGGGTTCGGCACCGGGGAGCTGTTTTTT.

Remarks on this clonotype: This may be a read error, as it is one base from a much larger clone. The chain has TRBV7-3 and TRBJ2-2, with D maybe TRBD2 (5 bases). CDR1 is SGHTA and CDR2 is FQGTGA in the germline V gene. The CDR3 is 16 amino acids. CDR3 sequence: CTSSLIGIANTGELFF. As DNA, the CDR3 is TGTACCAGCAGCTTGATCGGGATCGCGAACACCGGGGAGCTGTTTTTT.

This clonotype was seen more than once but under ten times. The chain recombines TRBV7-2 with TRBJ2-7, with 14 bases that match TRBD2. Germline V gene data show CDR1 as SGHTA and CDR2 as FQGNSA. The CDR3 totals 16 residues. The ends lost 1 base at V and 3 bases at J; junction bases unmatched: 2. CDR3 nucleotide sequence: TGTGCCAGCAGCTTAGGGGGACTAGCGGGAGACTACGAGCAGTACTTC. It is translated as CASSLGGLAGDYEQYF. The full variable domain, with the rest looked up from reference TRBV7-2 and TRBJ2-7, is GAGVSQSPSNKVTEKGKDVELRCDPISGHTALYWYRQSLGQGLEFLIYFQGNSAPDKSGLPSDRFSAERTGGSVSTLTIQRTQQEDSAVYLCASSLGGLAGDYEQYFGPGTRLTVT.

The CDR3 loop is CSVDGGVTGYGYTF. Written as DNA, the CDR3 is TGCAGCGTTGACGGGGGTGTGACGGGCTATGGCTACACCTTC. The chain links TRBV29-1 to TRBJ1-2; the D gene is possibly TRBD1 (5 bases). This CDR3 contains 14 residues. The germline V gene encodes CDR1 SQVTM and CDR2 ANQGSEA. V was shortened by 3 bases and J by 4 bases, with 15 bases between the two germline ends. The full variable domain, in which reference TRBV29-1 and TRBJ1-2 provide the parts outside the CDR3, is SAVISQKPSRDICQRGTSLTIQCQVDSQVTMMFWYRQQPGQSLTLIATANQGSEATYESGFVIDKFPISRPNLTFSTLTVSNMSPEDSSIYLCSVDGGVTGYGYTFGSGTRLTVV.

The chain carries TRBV7-9 and TRBJ2-7; 13 bases align to TRBD2. Germline CDR1 is SEHNR and CDR2 is FQNEAQ (reference sequence). The CDR3 length is 15 residues. V gave up 5 bases and J gave up 5 bases; unmatched junction bases: 6. DNA of the CDR3: TGTGCCAGCAGCAGGCGACTAGCGGGAGGCGACGAGCAGTACTTC. Its translation: CASSRRLAGGDEQYF.

As to this clonotype: A much bigger clone sits one base away, suggesting this may be a read error. V is TRBV2 and J is TRBJ1-1, with D perhaps matching TRBD1 (6 bases). V was pared by 4 bases and J by 10 bases, with 16 bases between. The CDR3 sequence is 13 residues long. Per the germline V gene, CDR1 is SNHLY and CDR2 is FYNNEI. The CDR3 is CASSASQEGGAFF. The DNA of the CDR3 is TGTGCCAGCAGTGCATCCCAGGAGGGGGGAGCTTTCTTT.

The rearrangement uses TRBV27 and TRBJ1-5, with TRBD1 matching 8 bases. This CDR3 contains 16 residues. The germline CDR1 and CDR2 sequences are MNHEY and SMNVEV (reference sequence). J was trimmed by 2 bases and V by 2 bases; bases with no gene match: 5. The CDR3 nucleotides read TGTGCCAGCAGTTTAGAGTACAGGGGGGGCAATCAGCCCCAGCATTTT. It yields the protein CASSLEYRGGNQPQHF.

This sequence joins TRBV7-3 and TRBJ2-3; TRBD1 might be the D (6 bases). Trimming pared 4 bases from V and 3 bases from J, leaving 17 bases between. Germline assignment: CDR1 SGHTA and CDR2 FQGTGA. The CDR3 runs to 16 residues. CDR3 in amino acids: CASSSGTTLGTDTQYF. The CDR3 DNA is TGTGCCAGCAGCTCCGGGACAACCCTTGGGACAGATACGCAGTATTTT.

CDR3 in amino acids: CASSRDSLRDSNQPQHF. CDR3 DNA: TGTGCCAGCAGCAGGGACAGTTTAAGGGATAGCAATCAGCCCCAGCATTTT. The V gene is TRBV12-3 or TRBV12-4, the J gene TRBJ1-5, with 7 bases that match TRBD1. The CDR3 covers 17 residues. The trim removed 6 bases at V and 0 bases at J, leaving 11 bases unmatched.

The chain uses TRBV12-3 or TRBV12-4 and TRBJ1-1; TRBD1 might be the D (6 bases). The CDR3 length is 14 residues. The V end was cut by 6 bases, the J end by 0 bases, with 11 bases between. Written as DNA, the CDR3 is TGTGCCAGCAGGCGGAGGGGGTTGAACACTGAAGCTTTCTTT. It translates to CASRRRGLNTEAFF.

On this clonotype itself: A much bigger clone sits one base away, suggesting this may be a read error. The V gene is TRBV5-1, the J gene TRBJ2-5, with D possibly TRBD1 on 5 matching bases. Germline lookup yields CDR1 SGHRS and CDR2 YFSETQ. Deletions cut 9 bases from V and 3 bases from J, with 18 bases between. The CDR3 runs to 14 residues. CDR3 DNA: TGCGCCAACTCTCCTCAAGGGGATAAAGAGACCCAGTACTTC. The encoded protein is CANSPQGDKETQYF.

This clonotype occurred many times. V gene TRBV2 combines with J gene TRBJ1-4; 8 bases align to TRBD1. This CDR3 spans 13 amino acids. CDR1 SNHLY and CDR2 FYNNEI come from the germline V gene. Trimming cost V 7 bases and J 6 bases; bases outside gene matches: 4. The CDR3 region has the DNA TGTGCCAGCATCCAGGGGGCTGATGAAAAACTGTTTTTT. Protein product: CASIQGADEKLFF.

The J gene is TRBJ1-2, the V gene TRBV10-3, with D perhaps TRBD1 (6 bases). The CDR3 totals 15 residues. CDR1 and CDR2 from the germline V gene are ENHRY and SYGVKD. The V and J ends lost 10 bases and 1 base respectively, with 19 bases between them. CDR3 sequence (DNA): TGTGCCAGCTCACCCGGACAGACAGATAACTATGGCTACACCTTC. Its translation: CASSPGQTDNYGYTF.

The chain links TRBV20-1 to TRBJ1-4; D ambiguous. This CDR3 has 13 residues. The V gene's germline CDR1 is DFQATT and CDR2 SNEGSKA (reference sequence). Trimming cost V 5 bases and J 4 bases, with 11 bases left between them. CDR3 sequence reads: CSAATSVNEKLFF. CDR3 bases: TGCAGTGCTGCGACTAGCGTTAATGAAAAACTGTTTTTT.

This clonotype was counted once. V is TRBV2 and J is TRBJ2-7; D unresolved. The CDR3 totals 13 residues. The germline CDR1 and CDR2 sequences are SNHLY and FYNNEI. CDR3 coding DNA: TGTGCGACCACACGGGCAGACCCCCGGGAGCAGTACTTC. Translating gives CATTRADPREQYF.

The table lists this clonotype with many counts. The CDR3 loop reads CASRSSGGLSYEQYF. In DNA form, the CDR3 reads TGCGCCAGCAGGTCCTCAGGGGGCTTATCCTACGAGCAGTACTTC. The V gene is TRBV5-1, the J gene TRBJ2-7; 8 bases are a match to TRBD1. CDR3 length: 15 residues. V was pared by 5 bases and J by 1 base, with 8 bases of the junction left unmatched. CDR1 and CDR2 from the germline V gene are SGHRS and YFSETQ.

This chain connects TRBV24-1 to TRBJ1-1; 8 bases match TRBD1. Looked up from germline, CDR1 is KGHDR and CDR2 is SFDVKD. V shed 7 bases, J shed 1 base, and the junction held 4 bases outside the gene matches. CDR3 length: 14 residues. The CDR3 reads CATRPGTGNTEAFF. In DNA form, the CDR3 reads TGTGCCACCAGACCCGGGACAGGGAACACTGAAGCTTTCTTT.

The gene calls are TRBV25-1 and TRBJ1-1, with TRBD1 as a possible D gene (5 bases). CDR3 size: 17 residues. V shed 1 base and J shed 2 bases, with 17 bases lying between them. Germline V CDR1 and CDR2: MGHDK, SYGVNS. This CDR3 reads CASSELSLGTANTEAFF. The CDR3 bases are TGTGCCAGCAGTGAATTAAGTTTGGGGACGGCAAACACTGAAGCTTTCTTT.

The genes are TRBV11-2 and TRBJ2-5, with TRBD2 matching 9 bases. The CDR3 length is 16 residues. Trimming took 6 bases from V and 0 from J; bases not matched to a gene: 8. CDR1 is SGHAT and CDR2 is FQNNGV in the germline V gene. The CDR3: CASSYTLAGHQETQYF. The CDR3 DNA follows: TGTGCCAGCAGTTACACTCTAGCGGGACACCAAGAGACCCAGTACTTC.

On this clonotype itself: A read error may explain this, as a much larger clone is one base away. The chain uses TRBV16 and TRBJ1-5, with D tentatively TRBD1 (5 bases). The CDR3 covers 16 residues. From germline, CDR1 is KGHSY and CDR2 FQNENV. Written as DNA, the CDR3 is TGTGCCAGCAGCCTAGGGACCCCATATAGCAATGAGCCCCAGCATTTT. Its translation: CASSLGTPYSNEPQHF.